The present T cell receptor beta chain was sequenced within a study of cytomegalovirus exposure and HLA in healthy donors. The primer mix had 60 Vbeta and 13 Jbeta primers. Profiled with immunoSEQ multiplex PCR; TCRdb holds only in-frame clones, not every one. The sample lists around 94,000 clones; approximately 66% were seen once. The V gene's germline CDR1 is MDHEN and CDR2 SYDVKM. The CDR3 spans 17 residues. With 8 bases removed from V and 0 bases from J, the gap between germline ends came to 20 bases. This TCR derives from a young man in good health and CMV-seronegative. The chain has TRBV28 and TRBJ1-3, with D uncertain. Sample: PBMCs. CDR3 nucleotides: TGTGCCAGCCGAAGTATCTACGCCATAAGCTCTGGAAACACCATATATTTT. Translation gives CASRSIYAISSGNTIYF.